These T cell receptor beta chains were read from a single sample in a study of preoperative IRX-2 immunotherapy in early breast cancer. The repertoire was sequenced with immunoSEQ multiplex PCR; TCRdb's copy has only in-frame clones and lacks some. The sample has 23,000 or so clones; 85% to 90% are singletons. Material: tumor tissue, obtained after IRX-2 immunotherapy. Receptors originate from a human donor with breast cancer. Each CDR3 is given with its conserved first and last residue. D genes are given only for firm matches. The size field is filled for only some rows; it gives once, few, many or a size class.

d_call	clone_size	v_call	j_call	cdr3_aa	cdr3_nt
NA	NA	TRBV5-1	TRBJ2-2	CASSWEKAGTGELFF	TGCGCCAGCAGCTGGGAAAAGGCGGGCACCGGGGAGCTGTTTTTT
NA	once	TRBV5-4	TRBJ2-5	CASSGLQETQYF	TGTGCCAGCAGCGGACTACAAGAGACCCAGTACTTC
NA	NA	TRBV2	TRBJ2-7	CASSGGYTSYEQYF	TGTGCCAGCAGTGGTGGCTACACCTCCTACGAGCAGTACTTC
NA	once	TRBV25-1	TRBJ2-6	CASSEYGRAGANVLTF	TGTGCCAGCAGTGAATATGGCAGGGCTGGGGCCAACGTCCTGACTTTC
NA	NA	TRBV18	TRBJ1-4	CASSPDLNEKLFF	TGTGCCAGCTCACCTGACCTTAATGAAAAACTGTTTTTT
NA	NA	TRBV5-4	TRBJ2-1	CASSLAGGNEQFF	TGTGCCAGCAGCTTGGCAGGAGGCAATGAGCAGTTCTTC
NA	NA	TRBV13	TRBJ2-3	CASSALSTDTQYF	TGTGCCAGCAGCGCCCTCAGCACAGATACGCAGTATTTT
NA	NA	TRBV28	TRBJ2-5	CASSRLPRGQETQYF	TGTGCCAGCAGTAGGCTTCCGAGGGGGCAAGAGACCCAGTACTTC
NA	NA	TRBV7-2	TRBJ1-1	CASSPILSGGKAEAFF	TGTGCCAGCAGCCCCATTCTAAGCGGGGGCAAGGCTGAAGCTTTCTTT
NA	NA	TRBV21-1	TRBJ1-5	CASSTDGGEWPQHF	TGTGCCAGCAGCACCGATGGGGGGGAATGGCCCCAGCATTTT
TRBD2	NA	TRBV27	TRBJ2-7	CASSLRGSGAQLLAGAHYEQYF	TGTGCCAGCAGTTTAAGGGGTTCTGGGGCCCAACTATTAGCGGGAGCTCACTACGAGCAGTACTTC
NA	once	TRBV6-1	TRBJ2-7	CASRYPGYEQYF	TGTGCCAGCAGGTATCCAGGGTACGAGCAGTACTTC
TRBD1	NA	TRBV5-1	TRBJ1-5	CASRPTGGTNQPQHF	TGCGCCAGCAGACCGACAGGGGGGACCAATCAGCCCCAGCATTTT
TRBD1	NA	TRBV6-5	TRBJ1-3	CASRTGTVNTIYF	TGTGCCAGCAGAACCGGGACAGTAAACACCATATATTTT
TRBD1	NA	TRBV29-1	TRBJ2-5	CSGDRVETQYF	TGCAGCGGAGACAGGGTCGAGACCCAGTACTTC
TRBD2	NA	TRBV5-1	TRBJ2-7	CASSFLAGGYEQYF	TGCGCCAGCAGCTTCCTAGCGGGAGGTTATGAGCAGTACTTC
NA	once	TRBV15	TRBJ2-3	CATSRDQGGDTQYF	TGTGCCACCAGCAGAGATCAGGGAGGAGATACGCAGTATTTT
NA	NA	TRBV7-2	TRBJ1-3	CASSLAQAFSGNTIYF	TGTGCCAGCAGCTTAGCGCAGGCCTTCTCTGGAAACACCATATATTTT
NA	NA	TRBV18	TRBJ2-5	CASSPTPLTVQETQYF	TGTGCCAGCTCACCGACGCCGCTAACCGTCCAAGAGACCCAGTACTTC
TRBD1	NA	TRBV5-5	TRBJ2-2	CASSKPGQSNTGELFF	TGTGCCAGCAGCAAACCGGGACAGTCGAACACCGGGGAGCTGTTTTTT
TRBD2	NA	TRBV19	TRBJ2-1	CASSIDGGSLFNEQFF	TGTGCCAGTAGTATAGATGGCGGGAGTTTGTTCAATGAGCAGTTCTTC
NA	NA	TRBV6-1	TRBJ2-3	CASSPRDGSTDTQYF	TGTGCCAGCAGTCCTCGGGACGGTAGCACAGATACGCAGTATTTT
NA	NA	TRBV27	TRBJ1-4	CASGNRALALSNEKLFF	TGTGCCAGCGGAAACAGGGCCCTCGCCCTTAGTAATGAAAAACTGTTTTTT
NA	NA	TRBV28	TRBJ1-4	CASSLYAEKLFF	TGTGCCAGCAGTTTATACGCAGAAAAACTGTTTTTT
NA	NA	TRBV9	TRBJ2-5	CASSAGVQQETQYF	TGTGCCAGCAGCGCAGGGGTACAACAAGAGACCCAGTACTTC
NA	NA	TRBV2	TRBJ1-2	CARRGRDYGYTF	TGTGCCAGGAGGGGTCGGGACTATGGCTACACCTTC
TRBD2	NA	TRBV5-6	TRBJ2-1	CASSLDSGRALNEQFF	TGTGCCAGCAGCTTGGATAGCGGGAGGGCCCTCAATGAGCAGTTCTTC
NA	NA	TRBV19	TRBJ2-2	CASTMGNTGELFF	TGTGCCAGTACTATGGGGAACACCGGGGAGCTGTTTTTT
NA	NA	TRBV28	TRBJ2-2	CASRPSGTGELFF	TGTGCCAGCAGACCGAGCGGAACCGGGGAGCTGTTTTTT
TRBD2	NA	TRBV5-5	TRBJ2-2	CASSRTSGGGNTGELFF	TGTGCCAGCAGCCGGACTAGCGGGGGGGGGAACACCGGGGAGCTGTTTTTT
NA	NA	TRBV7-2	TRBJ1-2	CASRLTGSAGYTF	TGTGCCAGCAGGCTTACAGGGTCTGCAGGCTACACCTTC
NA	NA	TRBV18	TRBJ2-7	CASSPPSSYEQYF	TGTGCCAGCTCACCCCCTTCCTCCTACGAGCAGTACTTC
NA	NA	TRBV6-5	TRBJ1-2	CATKTKTGIFGYTF	TGTGCCACCAAAACGAAAACCGGGATTTTCGGCTACACCTTC
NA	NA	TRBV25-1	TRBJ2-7	CASSGRVYEQYF	TGTGCCAGCAGTGGGCGGGTTTACGAGCAGTACTTC
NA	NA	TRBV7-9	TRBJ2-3	CASSPTTESTDTQYF	TGTGCCAGCAGCCCTACCACGGAAAGCACAGATACGCAGTATTTT
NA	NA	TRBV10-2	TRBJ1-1	CASSGTFGTEAFF	TGCGCCAGCAGTGGGACATTTGGCACTGAAGCTTTCTTT
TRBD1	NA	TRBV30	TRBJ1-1	CAWSTRQGLTEAFF	TGTGCCTGGAGTACTCGACAGGGACTGACTGAAGCTTTCTTT
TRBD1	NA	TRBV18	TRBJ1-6	CASSPQGAYNSPLHF	TGTGCCAGCTCACCCCAGGGGGCTTATAATTCACCCCTCCACTTT
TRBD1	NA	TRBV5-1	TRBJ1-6	CASSLDDRGENSPLHF	TGCGCCAGCAGCTTGGATGACAGGGGCGAGAATTCACCCCTCCACTTT
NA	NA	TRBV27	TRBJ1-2	CASSLSSAGLNYGYTF	TGTGCCAGCAGTTTATCGTCGGCAGGGCTCAACTATGGCTACACCTTC
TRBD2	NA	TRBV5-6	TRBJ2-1	CASSSPGLAGNEQFF	TGTGCCAGCAGCTCTCCGGGACTAGCGGGAAATGAGCAGTTCTTC
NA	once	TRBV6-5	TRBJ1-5	CASSWGSGQPQHF	TGTGCCAGCAGTTGGGGGAGTGGGCAGCCCCAGCATTTT
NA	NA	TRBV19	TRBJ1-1	CASSIKAMNTEAFF	TGTGCCAGTAGTATTAAGGCTATGAACACTGAAGCTTTCTTT
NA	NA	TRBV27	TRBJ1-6	CASSGRTYNSPLHF	TGTGCCAGCTCCGGAAGGACCTATAATTCACCCCTCCACTTT